This T cell receptor (beta chain) was sequenced during a study of blood T cell repertoires in COVID-19. As for the study in general: Samples taken during acute and convalescent COVID-19 were collected in the United States, Italy and Spain. T cells, B-cell-depleted T cells, or PBMCs supplied cDNA or gDNA.

Germline CDR1 and CDR2: DFQATT and SNEGSKA (reference sequence). Trimming shortened V by 3 bases and J by 3 bases, and 12 bases separated the two germline ends. This CDR3 contains 14 residues. Original processing methods: Using reference gene primer amplification, nucleated cell counts were estimated. Sequencing used immunoSEQ multiplex PCR; TCRdb keeps in-frame clones, though not all of them. V, J and clone size are taken as reported in that table, and D and trimming were inferred from the DNA itself. The profile covers about 50,000 clones, with about 85% appearing a single time and under 7% taken by the ten largest. This clone was counted once.

This TCR was recovered from a woman aged 55 to 70 with acute or convalescent COVID-19. Sequencing was done on a sample of peripheral blood. This chain joins TRBV20-1 and TRBJ1-3, with unresolved D. CDR3 coding DNA: TGCAGTGCTAGTAAGAGGGATGATGGAAACACCATATATTTT. Translating it yields CSASKRDDGNTIYF.